The 28 T cell receptor beta chains reported below all come from one sample, sequenced in a study of shared clonotypes between healthy human individuals. The data were produced by immunoSEQ multiplex PCR, yet TCRdb's version contains in-frame clones alone and is incomplete. Of millions of clones in the sample, approximately 95% are singletons; the top ten hold approximately 0.4%. The material sequenced was naive CD4+ T cells from PBMCs. Subset described: CD45RA+ positively selected. The receptors were gathered from a young man in good health. Some clones in this sample may be carry-over from other donors' samples.

V and J are TRBV19 and TRBJ2-3; D gene uncertain. V dropped 5 bases and J dropped 2 bases, with 8 bases sitting between them. The CDR3 length is 13 residues. Germline V lookup: CDR1 LNHDA, CDR2 SQIVND (reference sequence). The CDR3 DNA reads as TGTGCCAGTAGTGTACCATACACAGATACGCAGTATTTT. Its translation: CASSVPYTDTQYF. The whole variable domain, filled in from reference TRBV19 and TRBJ2-3, reads DGGITQSPKYLFRKEGQNVTLSCEQNLNHDAMYWYRQDPGQGLRLIYYSQIVNDFQKGDIAEGYSVSREKKESFPLTVTSAQKNPTAFYLCASSVPYTDTQYFGPGTRLTVL.

The chain employs TRBV2 and TRBJ1-2, with 8 positions matching TRBD1. The CDR3 has 14 amino acids. The germline CDR1 and CDR2 sequences are SNHLY and FYNNEI. Unmatched junction bases numbered 6, after V lost 5 bases and J lost 4 bases. The CDR3 is CASSSVTGGYGYTF. The CDR3 nucleotides are TGTGCCAGCAGTAGCGTCACAGGGGGCTATGGCTACACCTTC.

CDR3 nucleotide sequence: TGTGCCAGCAGCTTGGAGCGAGGGTCACCCCTCCACTTT. This encodes CASSLERGSPLHF. V gene TRBV11-2 combines with J gene TRBJ1-6; no reliable D call. Germline V lookup: CDR1 SGHAT, CDR2 FQNNGV. The CDR3 length is 13 residues. Deletions cut 3 bases from V and 10 bases from J, with 10 bases between.

The V and J genes are TRBV5-3 and TRBJ2-2; D might be TRBD1 (6 bases). TRBV5-3 is noted as an ORF with a role that remains uncertain. V lost 0 bases, J lost 6 bases, and 18 bases lay in between. This CDR3 is built from 17 residues. This CDR3 is CARSLGIPPGTPGELFF. The CDR3 DNA is TGTGCCAGAAGCTTGGGCATCCCTCCGGGGACACCCGGGGAGCTGTTTTTT.

J is TRBJ2-6 and V is TRBV5-4; 7 bases agree with TRBD1. J was trimmed by 0 bases and V by 4 bases; bases with no gene match: 13. The CDR3 covers 19 residues. Looked up from germline, CDR1 is SGHNT and CDR2 is YYREEE (reference sequence). In DNA form, the CDR3 reads TGTGCCAGCAGCGGCGACAGGGTAAGGGTCCTCTCTGGGGCCAACGTCCTGACTTTC. It translates to CASSGDRVRVLSGANVLTF.

The chain's CDR3 is CASSLRENEQFF. The CDR3 region has the DNA TGTGCCAGCAGTTTAAGGGAGAATGAGCAGTTCTTC. This sequence joins TRBV27 and TRBJ2-1; D may be TRBD2 (5 bases). The ends were cut back, 2 bases at V and 7 bases at J, with 6 bases in the middle. Germline CDR1 reads MNHEY; CDR2 reads SMNVEV (reference sequence). CDR3 length: 12 amino acids.

CDR3 sequence: CASSLGSGGQGQEPQHF. CDR3 coding DNA: TGCGCCAGCAGCTTGGGTTCGGGGGGACAGGGCCAGGAGCCCCAGCATTTT. The rearrangement links TRBV5-1 to TRBJ1-5, with TRBD1 matching over 9 bases. J was trimmed by 8 bases and V by 0 bases; bases with no gene match: 12. Germline CDR1 and CDR2: SGHRS and YFSETQ. The CDR3 loop spans 17 amino acids. Together with reference TRBV5-1 and TRBJ1-5, the CDR3 gives the full variable domain: KAGVTQTPRYLIKTRGQQVTLSCSPISGHRSVSWYQQTPGQGLQFLFEYFSETQRNKGNFPGRFSGRQFSNSRSEMNVSTLELGDSALYLCASSLGSGGQGQEPQHFGDGTRLSIL.

The rearrangement uses TRBV19 and TRBJ1-2, with TRBD1 matching over 8 bases. V gave up 3 bases and J gave up 0 bases; unmatched junction bases: 9. The CDR3 has 17 amino acids. Per the germline V gene, CDR1 is LNHDA and CDR2 is SQIVND (reference sequence). CDR3 protein: CASSIGTGTIANYGYTF. The CDR3 DNA is TGTGCCAGTAGTATCGGGACAGGAACGATAGCTAACTATGGCTACACCTTC.

As to this clone: The sample has other DNA sequences that encode this CDR3 too. The gene calls are TRBV5-4 and TRBJ2-7; tentative D call: TRBD2 (6 bases). The V end was cut by 1 base, the J end by 2 bases, with 10 bases between. The length of the CDR3 is 14 residues. Germline lookup yields CDR1 SGHNT and CDR2 YYREEE (reference sequence). In DNA, the CDR3 is TGTGCCAGCAGCTTGCGGGGGACGACCTACGAGCAGTACTTC. Translated, it gives CASSLRGTTYEQYF.

The DNA for the CDR3 is TGCGCCAGCAGTAGGCAGGGCCCCGATACGCAGTATTTT. Its translation is CASSRQGPDTQYF. The chain couples TRBV5-1 to TRBJ2-3; TRBD1 is a possible D gene (5 bases). CDR1 and CDR2 (germline): SGHRS, YFSETQ. The V end lost 5 bases, the J end lost 6 bases, and 13 bases lay between the germline ends. The CDR3 length is 13 residues.

The rearrangement links TRBV7-9 to TRBJ2-3; 8 positions agree with TRBD2. The CDR3 extends over 16 amino acids. V lost 5 bases and J lost 5; bases outside the gene matches: 12. Germline loops: CDR1 SEHNR, CDR2 FQNEAQ (reference sequence). CDR3 coding DNA: TGTGCCAGCAGCCGGCTACTGGGGCTAGCGGGAGATACGCAGTATTTT. Translation: CASSRLLGLAGDTQYF.

The chain carries TRBV11-2 and TRBJ2-7; D ambiguous. CDR1 is SGHAT and CDR2 is FQNNGV in the germline V gene. Trimming stripped 0 bases from V and 4 bases from J, with 10 bases between. The CDR3 loop spans 14 amino acids. The CDR3 loop reads CASSLEPLAYEQYF. In nucleotides, the CDR3 is TGTGCCAGCAGCTTAGAACCACTCGCGTACGAGCAGTACTTC.

Concerning this clone: Other DNA sequences of this sample code for an identical CDR3. This chain joins TRBV6-5 and TRBJ1-5, with D possibly TRBD1 on 5 matching bases. Between the trimmed V and J ends, which lost 2 bases and 0 bases, there was a span of 8 bases. Germline lookup yields CDR1 MNHEY and CDR2 SVGAGI. The length of the CDR3 is 15 residues. The CDR3 DNA is TGTGCCAGCAGTTACGGGGGGTATAGCAATCAGCCCCAGCATTTT. Its protein is CASSYGGYSNQPQHF.

The chain combines TRBV28 with TRBJ2-3; either TRBD1 or TRBD2 may fit D (7 bases each). Germline CDR1 is MDHEN and CDR2 is SYDVKM. CDR3 length: 15 residues. The germline V and J ends were trimmed by 3 bases and 4 bases, with 14 bases remaining between them. The CDR3 is CASSFGRGRPDTQYF. The CDR3 nucleotides read TGTGCCAGCAGTTTTGGGAGGGGGCGCCCAGATACGCAGTATTTT.

The chain carries TRBV19 and TRBJ2-5, with 9 nucleotides matching TRBD1. CDR1 is LNHDA, CDR2 SQIVND, per germline (reference sequence). The J segment lost 6 bases and the V segment lost 5 bases, leaving 13 bases of the junction unmatched. The CDR3 covers 16 residues. CDR3: CASSVLGGQGIKTQYF. The CDR3 DNA sequence: TGTGCCAGTAGTGTCCTAGGCGGACAGGGGATAAAGACCCAGTACTTC.

The genes are TRBV4-1 and TRBJ2-7, with 9 nucleotides matching TRBD1. The J segment lost 3 bases and the V segment lost 3 bases, leaving 9 bases of the junction unmatched. The CDR3 has 16 amino acids. Looked up from germline, CDR1 is MGHRA and CDR2 is YSYEKL. In DNA form, the CDR3 reads TGCGCCAGCAGCCAGGGCGACAGGGGGATCCACTACGAGCAGTACTTC. This sequence encodes CASSQGDRGIHYEQYF.

The rearrangement links TRBV2 to TRBJ2-3; a weak D match, TRBD2 (6 bases). Germline V gene sequence: CDR1 SNHLY, CDR2 FYNNEI. V lost 11 bases and J 1 base, leaving 13 bases between the germline ends. The CDR3 is 13 residues long. CDR3 nucleotides: TGTGCCGGCGCGACTAGACGCACAGATACGCAGTATTTT. Protein product: CAGATRRTDTQYF.

This clone appeared a few times. V usage is TRBV15 and J usage is TRBJ2-5; TRBD2 is a possible D gene (5 bases). The CDR3 runs to 15 residues. CDR1 and CDR2 (germline): LNHNV, YYDKDF (reference sequence). The germline V and J ends were trimmed by 0 bases and 1 base, with 9 bases remaining between them. As DNA, the CDR3 is TGTGCCACCAGCAGAGATGGCAGCGGCCAAGAGACCCAGTACTTC. Translation: CATSRDGSGQETQYF. Together with reference TRBV15 and TRBJ2-5, the CDR3 gives the full variable domain: DAMVIQNPRYQVTQFGKPVTLSCSQTLNHNVMYWYQQKSSQAPKLLFHYYDKDFNNEADTPDNFQSRRPNTSFCFLDIRSPGLGDTAMYLCATSRDGSGQETQYFGPGTRLLVL.

This clone occurred a few times. The chain has TRBV19 and TRBJ1-5; 7 bases are a match to TRBD1. V was pared by 5 bases and J by 7 bases, with 8 bases of the junction left unmatched. The CDR3 extends over 14 amino acids. Germline values: CDR1 LNHDA, CDR2 SQIVND (reference sequence). Here the CDR3 reads CASSGQAARQPQHF. The DNA for the CDR3 is TGTGCCAGTAGTGGACAGGCCGCGAGGCAGCCCCAGCATTTT.

The chain combines TRBV7-9 with TRBJ1-1, with TRBD1 identical over 9 bases. The CDR3 has 14 amino acids. Trimming removed 5 bases from V and 6 bases from J; junction bases left unmatched: 7. Germline V gene data show CDR1 as SEHNR and CDR2 as FQNEAQ (reference sequence). In nucleotides, the CDR3 is TGTGCCAGCAGCCTGCGGGACAGGGCCCCTGAAGCTTTCTTT. It specifies CASSLRDRAPEAFF.

The V and J genes are TRBV25-1 and TRBJ1-6; no definite D call. This CDR3 region has 13 residues. V was shortened by 3 bases and J by 5 bases, with 5 bases between the two germline ends. Germline V lookup: CDR1 MGHDK, CDR2 SYGVNS. Here the CDR3 reads CASSERHNSPLHF. CDR3 DNA: TGTGCCAGCAGTGAGCGGCATAATTCACCCCTCCACTTT.

The table lists this clone with a count of one. The CDR3 DNA follows: TGTGCCAGCAGCCACGGGACTAGCGGGAGGGGCACCGGGGAGCTGTTTTTT. It codes for CASSHGTSGRGTGELFF. This chain links TRBV4-2 with TRBJ2-2, with 16 bases identical to TRBD2. Looked up from germline, CDR1 is LGHNA and CDR2 is YNFKEQ. This CDR3 has 17 residues. Losses at the gene ends were 3 bases for V and 4 bases for J; bases not matched to a gene: 2.

This sequence joins TRBV19 and TRBJ1-2, with D possibly being TRBD1 (5 bases). The germline V gene has CDR1 LNHDA and CDR2 SQIVND (reference sequence). V lost 3 bases, J lost 2 bases, and 10 bases lay in between. The CDR3 has 14 amino acids. The CDR3 DNA reads TGTGCCAGTAGTATTCTCCGGGACAACTATGGCTACACCTTC. As protein: CASSILRDNYGYTF.

The chain employs TRBV2 and TRBJ2-1; 14 nucleotides agree with TRBD2. The trim removed 6 bases at V and 4 bases at J, leaving 11 bases unmatched. CDR1 is SNHLY, CDR2 FYNNEI, per germline. The CDR3 consists of 18 residues. The CDR3 DNA reads as TGTGCCAGCAGCTTGACTAGCGGGAGGGCCGGGGCTTACAATGAGCAGTTCTTC. This gives the protein CASSLTSGRAGAYNEQFF.

On this clone: One end of the junction does not line up with germline, which may come from a read error. The chain is built from TRBV7-8 and TRBJ1-6; the D is unclear. Per germline, CDR1 SGHVS and CDR2 FQNEAQ. The CDR3 is made up of 13 amino acids. The CDR3 coding sequence is TGTGCCAGCAGTTTAGCGTCCGATTCACCCCTCCACTTT. Its translation: CASSLASDSPLHF.

This chain uses TRBV10-3 with TRBJ2-4, with 8 bases identical to TRBD1. The V gene's germline CDR1 is ENHRY and CDR2 SYGVKD. J lost 8 bases, V lost 3 bases, and 6 bases had no gene match. CDR3 length: 14 residues. CDR3 DNA: TGTGCCATCAGTGACACCGGGACAGGAGACATTCAGTACTTC. Protein: CAISDTGTGDIQYF.

This clone is a singleton in its sample. Different DNA sequences within this sample yield the same CDR3. The gene calls are TRBV5-1 and TRBJ2-3; D is uncertain. The V end was cut by 0 bases, the J end by 2 bases, with 7 bases between. Germline V lookup: CDR1 SGHRS, CDR2 YFSETQ. There are 14 residues in the CDR3. In DNA, the CDR3 is TGCGCCAGCAGCTTGGGTCGGCCCACAGATACGCAGTATTTT. It is translated as CASSLGRPTDTQYF.

The chain recombines TRBV2 with TRBJ2-3; 7 bases are shared with TRBD1. Trimming removed 8 bases from V and 0 bases from J; junction bases left unmatched: 20. The CDR3 is 19 amino acids. CDR1 and CDR2 from the germline V gene are SNHLY and FYNNEI. In DNA form, the CDR3 reads TGTGCCAGCGCCTGGAGGTGGGGACAGCTTACCTCTAGCACAGATACGCAGTATTTT. It yields the protein CASAWRWGQLTSSTDTQYF.